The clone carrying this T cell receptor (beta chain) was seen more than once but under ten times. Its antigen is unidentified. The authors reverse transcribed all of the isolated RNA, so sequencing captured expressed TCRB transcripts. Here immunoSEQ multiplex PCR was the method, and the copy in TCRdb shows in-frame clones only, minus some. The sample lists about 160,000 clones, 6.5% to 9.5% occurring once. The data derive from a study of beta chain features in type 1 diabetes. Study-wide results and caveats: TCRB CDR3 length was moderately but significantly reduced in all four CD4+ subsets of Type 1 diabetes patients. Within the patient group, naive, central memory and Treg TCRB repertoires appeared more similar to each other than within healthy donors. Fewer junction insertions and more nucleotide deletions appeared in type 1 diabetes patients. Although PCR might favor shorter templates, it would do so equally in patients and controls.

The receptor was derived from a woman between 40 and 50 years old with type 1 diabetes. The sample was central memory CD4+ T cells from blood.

This CDR3 is CASSPSSRAEAFF. CDR3 nucleotide sequence: TGTGCCAGCAGTCCATCCTCGAGGGCTGAAGCTTTCTTT. The chain combines TRBV28 with TRBJ1-1; D not certain. Deletions cut 5 bases from V and 6 bases from J, with 13 bases between. CDR1 is MDHEN, CDR2 SYDVKM, per germline. The CDR3 runs to 13 residues.